This passage covers 16 T cell receptor beta chains from one sample sequenced in a study of CD4 T cells in relation to SARS-CoV-2 and coronaviruses listed by TCRdb under 2021. CD4+ T cells from unexposed donors were collected before the COVID-19 pandemic (2011-2018). The library was built by means of the immunoSEQ multiplex PCR assay. What TCRdb holds here is the immuneACCESS table cut down to in-frame rearrangements. Part of the clones is not present; checked against another copy, under half of the missing clones reflect an unresolved V gene, and the others are unexplained. A total of about 68,000 clones appear in this sample, over 85% of them only once. Around 0.21% of the sample is in the top ten clones. The sample was naive CD4+ T cells from PBMCs. The sample's cell subset or site, from its label and the paper: naive CD4+ T cells isolated by negative enrichment. The receptors originated from a human donor in good health.

The V gene is TRBV5-1, the J gene TRBJ2-1; the D is unclear. Germline V gene lookup returns CDR1 SGHRS and CDR2 YFSETQ. The CDR3 is 15 amino acids. The germline V and J ends were trimmed by 0 bases and 4 bases, with 11 bases remaining between them. The CDR3 sequence is CASSLDGLRYNEQFF. The CDR3 DNA reads as TGCGCCAGCAGCTTGGATGGGCTACGATACAATGAGCAGTTCTTC.

The genes are TRBV9 and TRBJ2-7; a weak D match, TRBD1 (5 bases). The germline V gene encodes CDR1 SGDLS and CDR2 YYNGEE. The CDR3 covers 15 residues. Trimming took off 0 bases at V and 2 bases at J, with 12 bases between the two ends. For the CDR3, the DNA is TGTGCCAGCAGCGTAGGCCAGGGCGCCGCCTACGAGCAGTACTTC. It is translated as CASSVGQGAAYEQYF.

The chain recombines TRBV3-1 (or the pseudogene TRBV3-2) with TRBJ1-6; D ambiguous. This CDR3 contains 14 residues. Germline V gene data show CDR1 as LGHDT and CDR2 as YNNKEL (reference sequence). The V end lost 1 base, the J end lost 6 bases, and 7 bases lay between the germline ends. The CDR3 protein is CASSQGFPNSPLHF. CDR3 bases: TGTGCCAGCAGCCAAGGGTTCCCTAATTCACCCCTCCACTTT.

V gene TRBV19 combines with J gene TRBJ2-1; 8 bases are shared with TRBD2. V shed 9 bases and J 3 bases; nucleotides not matched to a gene: 10. Germline-derived CDR1 and CDR2 are LNHDA and SQIVND (reference sequence). This CDR3 spans 15 amino acids. DNA of the CDR3: TGTGCCAGCCAAATAGGGAGCGGGAGCTACAATGAGCAGTTCTTC. It codes for CASQIGSGSYNEQFF.

The V and J genes are TRBV5-1 and TRBJ1-1; D call uncertain. Trimming shortened V by 3 bases and J by 1 base, and 10 bases separated the two germline ends. This CDR3 comprises 14 residues. The germline gives CDR1 SGHRS, CDR2 YFSETQ. DNA for the CDR3: TGCGCCAGCAGCTGGGCCCCCGGGAACACTGAAGCTTTCTTT. This gives the protein CASSWAPGNTEAFF. Based on the CDR3 plus reference TRBV5-1 and TRBJ1-1, the full variable domain is KAGVTQTPRYLIKTRGQQVTLSCSPISGHRSVSWYQQTPGQGLQFLFEYFSETQRNKGNFPGRFSGRQFSNSRSEMNVSTLELGDSALYLCASSWAPGNTEAFFGQGTRLTVV.

This chain links TRBV28 with TRBJ1-5; D not certain. Germline CDR1 reads MDHEN; CDR2 reads SYDVKM. Trimming left V 3 bases short and J 4 bases short, with 4 bases between. The CDR3 contains 12 residues. The CDR3 sequence: CASSLWNQPQHF. CDR3 sequence (DNA): TGTGCCAGCAGTTTGTGGAATCAGCCCCAGCATTTT.

The V and J genes are TRBV29-1 and TRBJ1-2; D not resolved. This CDR3 comprises 12 residues. Germline loops: CDR1 SQVTM, CDR2 ANQGSEA. Trimming pared 3 bases from V and 5 bases from J, leaving 10 bases between. CDR3 residues: CSVESARYGYTF. DNA of the CDR3: TGCAGCGTTGAGTCTGCGCGGTATGGCTACACCTTC. The full variable domain, completed using reference TRBV29-1 and TRBJ1-2, is SAVISQKPSRDICQRGTSLTIQCQVDSQVTMMFWYRQQPGQSLTLIATANQGSEATYESGFVIDKFPISRPNLTFSTLTVSNMSPEDSSIYLCSVESARYGYTFGSGTRLTVV.

The V gene is TRBV2, the J gene TRBJ2-7; TRBD1 is a possible D gene (5 bases). Germline V gene data show CDR1 as SNHLY and CDR2 as FYNNEI. V was pared by 6 bases and J by 5 bases, with 20 bases between. The CDR3 runs to 15 residues. In DNA form, the CDR3 reads TGTGCCAGCAGCTTTATTCAGGGCTTTGACAACGAGCAGTACTTC. The encoded protein is CASSFIQGFDNEQYF.

The J gene is TRBJ2-2, the V gene TRBV30, with D perhaps TRBD1 or TRBD2 (5 bases each). The V and J ends lost 5 bases and 4 bases respectively, with 11 bases between them. CDR3 length equals 13 residues. Germline CDR1 GTSNPN, CDR2 SVGIG (reference sequence). CDR3 amino acids: CAWDRDVTGELFF. In nucleotides, the CDR3 is TGTGCCTGGGACCGGGACGTCACCGGGGAGCTGTTTTTT.

The chain couples TRBV7-9 to TRBJ2-3; D is possibly TRBD2 (5 bases). Germline values: CDR1 SEHNR, CDR2 FQNEAQ (reference sequence). The germline V and J ends were trimmed by 8 bases and 6 bases, with 15 bases remaining between them. The CDR3 consists of 13 residues. DNA for the CDR3: TGTGCCAGCTGCCCCCGGGGTGAGGATACGCAGTATTTT. Amino acids: CASCPRGEDTQYF.

V gene TRBV6-5 combines with J gene TRBJ2-7; 10 nucleotides match TRBD1. Germline V lookup: CDR1 MNHEY, CDR2 SVGAGI. With 10 bases clipped from V and 1 base from J, the junction kept 4 bases outside the gene matches. The CDR3 totals 13 residues. CDR3 bases: TGTGCCATCCCGGGACAGGGGTCCTACGAGCAGTACTTC. Protein product: CAIPGQGSYEQYF.

The V and J genes are TRBV6-1 and TRBJ2-3, with a tentative D call TRBD1 (6 bases). The germline V and J ends were trimmed by 1 base and 6 bases, with 14 bases remaining between them. CDR1 MNHNS and CDR2 SASEGT come from the germline V gene. CDR3 length equals 15 residues. The CDR3 bases are TGTGCCAGCAGTGAAGGGGGCAGGGGTTTGGATACGCAGTATTTT. It translates to CASSEGGRGLDTQYF.

V is TRBV2 and J is TRBJ1-4, with D perhaps TRBD1 (5 bases). V was pared by 6 bases and J by 6 bases, with 17 bases between. The CDR3 loop spans 15 amino acids. Per the germline V gene, CDR1 is SNHLY and CDR2 is FYNNEI. In DNA, the CDR3 is TGTGCCAGCAGCTCAAATAGGGGCGCTTATGAAAAACTGTTTTTT. Translation: CASSSNRGAYEKLFF.

This clone appeared a single time. The genes are TRBV5-6 and TRBJ1-2; D possibly corresponds to TRBD1 (6 bases). This CDR3 is 13 amino acids long. Germline assignment: CDR1 SGHDT and CDR2 YYEEEE. V gave up 5 bases and J gave up 4 bases, with 12 bases separating them. CDR3: CASRPDRLYGYTF. CDR3 DNA: TGTGCCAGCAGACCCGACAGGCTCTATGGCTACACCTTC.

The chain combines TRBV6-5 with TRBJ2-7; TRBD1 agrees at 10 bases. With 7 bases clipped from V and 5 bases from J, the junction kept 11 bases outside the gene matches. From germline, CDR1 is MNHEY and CDR2 SVGAGI. This CDR3 contains 15 residues. CDR3 region: CASTSSGTGDDEQYF. The DNA of the CDR3 is TGTGCCAGCACTAGCTCAGGGACAGGGGATGACGAGCAGTACTTC.

This chain joins TRBV6-5 and TRBJ1-1; D remains unclear. V shed 5 bases and J shed 4 bases, with 17 bases lying between them. This CDR3 region has 15 residues. From germline, CDR1 is MNHEY and CDR2 SVGAGI. CDR3 sequence reads: CASSPSEGSGTEAFF. The CDR3 region has the DNA TGTGCCAGCAGTCCCTCGGAGGGTTCGGGCACTGAAGCTTTCTTT.